Sequencing of this T cell receptor beta chain was carried out in a study of metastatic and nonmetastatic thyroid tumors. Study summary: Across peripheral blood and tumor or nodule tissue samples taken from malignant and benign thyroid patients, the repertoires were compared with one another. General study findings and limits: Malignant tumors reportedly showed significantly higher TCR beta diversity than benign nodules in both blood and tumor.

Study processing details: A classifier for distant metastasis in papillary thyroid cancer was constructed using CDR3 differences observed across clinicopathological groups. Via MiXCR, TCRdb re-called the PCR reads. These V and J calls derive from TCRdb rather than the authors' analysis. This sample carries about 15,000 clones, roughly 19% of them seen once, and the ten largest clones take roughly 13%. Each patient went into thyroid surgery without having received any treatment. This clone is medium-sized by share. The target antigen is unknown. The same CDR3 arises from other DNA sequences in this sample as well. The TCR sequence derives from a female donor with papillary thyroid cancer or a benign thyroid nodule (not recorded which). Some clones in this sample may be carry-over from other donors' samples. Sequencing was performed on blood.

The DNA of the CDR3 is TGCAGCGTTGGGGCGGGGGAGACAGATACGCAGTATTTT. Translation: CSVGAGETDTQYF. The V call is TRBV29-1, the J call TRBJ2-3; 7 bases map to TRBD2. CDR3 length: 13 residues. Germline V lookup: CDR1 SQVTM, CDR2 ANQGSEA. V lost 4 bases and J lost 3; bases outside the gene matches: 4.